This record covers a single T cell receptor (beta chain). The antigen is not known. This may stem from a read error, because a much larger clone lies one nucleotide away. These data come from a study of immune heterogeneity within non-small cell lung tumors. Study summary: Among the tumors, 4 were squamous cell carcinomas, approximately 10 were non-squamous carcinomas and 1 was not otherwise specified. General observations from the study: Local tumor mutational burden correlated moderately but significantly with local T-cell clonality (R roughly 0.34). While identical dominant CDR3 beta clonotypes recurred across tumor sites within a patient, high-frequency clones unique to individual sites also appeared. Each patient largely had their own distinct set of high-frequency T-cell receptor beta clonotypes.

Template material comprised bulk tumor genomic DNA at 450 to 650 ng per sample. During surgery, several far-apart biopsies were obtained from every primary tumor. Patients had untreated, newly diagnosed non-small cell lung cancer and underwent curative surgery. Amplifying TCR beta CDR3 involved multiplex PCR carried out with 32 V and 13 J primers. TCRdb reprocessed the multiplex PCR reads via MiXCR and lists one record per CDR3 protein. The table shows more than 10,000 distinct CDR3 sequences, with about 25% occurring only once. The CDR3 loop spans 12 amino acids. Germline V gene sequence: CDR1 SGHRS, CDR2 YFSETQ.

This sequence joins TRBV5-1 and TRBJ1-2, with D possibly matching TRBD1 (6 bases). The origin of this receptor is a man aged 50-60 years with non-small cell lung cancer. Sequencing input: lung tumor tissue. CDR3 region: CTSSGYTGGYTF. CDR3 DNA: TGCACCAGCAGCGGATACACAGGGGGCTACACCTTC. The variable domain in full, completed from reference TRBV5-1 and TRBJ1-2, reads KAGVTQTPRYLIKTRGQQVTLSCSPISGHRSVSWYQQTPGQGLQFLFEYFSETQRNKGNFPGRFSGRQFSNSRSEMNVSTLELGDSALYLCTSSGYTGGYTFGSGTRLTVV.